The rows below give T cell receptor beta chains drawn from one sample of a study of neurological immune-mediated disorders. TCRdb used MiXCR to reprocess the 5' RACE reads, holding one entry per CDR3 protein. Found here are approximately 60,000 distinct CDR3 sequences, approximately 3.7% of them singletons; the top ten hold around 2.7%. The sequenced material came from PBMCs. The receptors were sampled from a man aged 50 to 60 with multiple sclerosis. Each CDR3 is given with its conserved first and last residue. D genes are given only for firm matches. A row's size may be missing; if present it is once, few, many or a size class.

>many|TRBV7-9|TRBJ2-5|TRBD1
CAIDRGPQETQYF
TGTGCCATCGACAGGGGGCCCCAAGAGACCCAGTACTTC
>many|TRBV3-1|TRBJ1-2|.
CASSQARHYGYTF
TGTGCCAGCAGCCAAGCAAGGCACTATGGCTACACCTTC
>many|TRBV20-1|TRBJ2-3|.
CSAGDPTRRTDTQYF
TGCAGTGCTGGGGACCCCACTAGACGCACAGATACGCAGTATTTT
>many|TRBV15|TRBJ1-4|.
CATSLGLEKLFF
TGTGCCACCAGCCTAGGACTTGAAAAACTGTTTTTT
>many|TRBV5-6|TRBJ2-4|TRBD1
CASSPGTVGNIQYF
TGTGCCAGCAGCCCCGGGACAGTTGGAAACATTCAGTACTTC
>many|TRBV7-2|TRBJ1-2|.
CASSLVVRGYTF
TGTGCCAGCAGCTTAGTCGTACGGGGCTACACCTTC
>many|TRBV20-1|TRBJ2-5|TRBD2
CSANPPGLTPQETQYF
TGCAGTGCCAATCCACCGGGACTAACTCCCCAAGAGACCCAGTACTTC
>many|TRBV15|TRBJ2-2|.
CATSRGAGWAGELFF
TGTGCCACCAGCAGAGGAGCAGGTTGGGCCGGGGAGCTGTTTTTT
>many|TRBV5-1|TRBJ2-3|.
CASSLGSSARGDTQYF
TGCGCCAGCAGCTTGGGATCTAGCGCGCGGGGAGATACGCAGTATTTT
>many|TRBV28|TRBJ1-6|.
CASSLSGGSPLHF
TGTGCCAGCAGTTTATCTGGGGGTTCACCCCTCCACTTT
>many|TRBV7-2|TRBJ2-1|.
CASSLVLGPKYNEQFF
TGTGCCAGCAGCTTAGTTCTGGGTCCTAAATACAATGAGCAGTTCTTC
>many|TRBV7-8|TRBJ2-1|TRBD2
CASSLDWGLATYNEQFF
TGTGCCAGCAGCTTAGATTGGGGACTAGCAACCTACAATGAGCAGTTCTTC
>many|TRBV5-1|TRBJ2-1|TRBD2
CASSLVAGENNEQFF
TGCGCCAGCAGCTTGGTTGCGGGGGAGAACAATGAGCAGTTCTTC
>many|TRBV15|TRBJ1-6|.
CATSRDPGEGPLHF
TGTGCCACCAGCAGAGATCCGGGGGAAGGACCCCTCCACTTT
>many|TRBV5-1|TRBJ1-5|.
CASSTLPGVNQPQHF
TGCGCCAGCTCGACCCTCCCGGGAGTCAATCAGCCCCAGCATTTT
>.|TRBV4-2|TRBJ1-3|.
CASSPIDDTIYF
TGTGCCAGCAGCCCCATCGATGACACCATATATTTT
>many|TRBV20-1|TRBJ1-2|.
CSANSRQGGYTF
TGCAGTGCTAATAGTAGGCAAGGGGGCTACACCTTC
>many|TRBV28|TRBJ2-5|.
CASSPPHGGGETQYF
TGTGCCAGCAGCCCCCCTCACGGGGGCGGAGAGACCCAGTACTTC
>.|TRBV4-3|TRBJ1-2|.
CASSHVGRMGIFGYTF
TGCGCCAGCAGCCATGTGGGGCGGATGGGGATCTTTGGCTACACCTTC
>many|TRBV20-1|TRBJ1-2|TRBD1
CSASNYGQGYGYTF
TGCAGTGCTAGTAATTACGGACAGGGCTATGGCTACACCTTC
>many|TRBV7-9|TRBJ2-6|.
CASRPRMDRGTGANVLTF
TGTGCCAGCAGACCACGAATGGATCGGGGCACTGGGGCCAACGTCCTGACTTTC
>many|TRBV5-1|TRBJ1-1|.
CASSLTTGTPIKKAFF
TGCGCCAGCAGCTTGACTACCGGGACACCAATAAAAAAAGCTTTCTTT